This passage covers 29 T cell receptor beta chains from one sample sequenced in a study of blood T cell repertoires in COVID-19. Sequencing used immunoSEQ multiplex PCR; TCRdb keeps in-frame clones, though not all of them. The data show a few hundred thousand clones, about four fifths seen once. Sequencing was done on a sample of peripheral blood. Receptors originate from a person aged 65 to 85 with COVID-19, enrolled during active disease.

V is TRBV7-9 and J is TRBJ2-3, with 8 bases lining up with TRBD2. The germline V gene encodes CDR1 SEHNR and CDR2 FQNEAQ (reference sequence). The ends lost 1 base at V and 1 base at J; junction bases unmatched: 4. The CDR3 sequence is 16 residues long. The CDR3 loop reads CASSLVTAGGTDTQYF. In nucleotides, the CDR3 is TGTGCCAGCAGCTTAGTAACAGCGGGGGGCACAGATACGCAGTATTTT.

The CDR3 sequence: CAGGQSLNYGYTF. The CDR3 nucleotides are TGTGCCGGGGGACAGTCCCTTAACTATGGCTACACCTTC. The V gene is TRBV30, the J gene TRBJ1-2; 7 nucleotides line up with TRBD1. CDR1 and CDR2 (germline): GTSNPN, SVGIG (reference sequence). Trimming removed 8 bases from V and 1 base from J; junction bases left unmatched: 7. The CDR3 runs 13 residues.

The gene calls are TRBV5-4 and TRBJ2-1; D possibly corresponds to TRBD2 (5 bases). The CDR3 has 15 amino acids. Trimming pared 0 bases from V and 5 bases from J, leaving 12 bases between. From germline, CDR1 is SGHNT and CDR2 YYREEE (reference sequence). CDR3 bases: TGTGCCAGCAGCTTGGTTGGACTTTCGAACAATGAGCAGTTCTTC. Its translation: CASSLVGLSNNEQFF.

The rearrangement joins TRBV28 to TRBJ1-5, with D maybe TRBD1 (5 bases). Germline lookup yields CDR1 MDHEN and CDR2 SYDVKM. The ends were cut back, 5 bases at V and 9 bases at J, with 17 bases in the middle. The CDR3 extends over 14 amino acids. The CDR3 DNA reads as TGTGCCAGCAGTATACCCATGGAGGGACTGCCCCAGCATTTT. Translating gives CASSIPMEGLPQHF.

The V gene is TRBV10-3, the J gene TRBJ1-3; D not certain. Germline V gives CDR1 ENHRY, CDR2 SYGVKD. This CDR3 is 20 amino acids long. Trimming took off 3 bases at V and 0 bases at J, with 24 bases between the two ends. The chain's CDR3 is CAISDLVGQTARSSGNTIYF. In DNA form, the CDR3 reads TGTGCCATCAGTGATTTAGTGGGCCAGACCGCCCGAAGCTCTGGAAACACCATATATTTT.

The chain joins TRBV7-6 to TRBJ1-6; possibly TRBD1 for D (6 bases). The CDR3 runs to 18 residues. Deletions cut 1 base from V and 10 bases from J, with 23 bases between. Germline V gives CDR1 SGHVS, CDR2 FNYEAQ. The CDR3 DNA sequence: TGTGCCAGCAGCTTAGATCGGACCCAGGGCAGGGGTCGGTCACCCCTCCACTTT. The encoded protein is CASSLDRTQGRGRSPLHF. The full variable domain, in which reference TRBV7-6 and TRBJ1-6 provide the parts outside the CDR3, is GAGVSQSPRYKVTKRGQDVALRCDPISGHVSLYWYRQALGQGPEFLTYFNYEAQQDKSGLPNDRFSAERPEGSISTLTIQRTEQRDSAMYRCASSLDRTQGRGRSPLHFGNGTRLTVT.

The chain links TRBV7-2 to TRBJ2-1, with 16 bases that match TRBD2. CDR3 length: 18 amino acids. V lost 5 bases and J lost 4; bases outside the gene matches: 8. The germline V gene has CDR1 SGHTA and CDR2 FQGNSA. CDR3 DNA sequence: TGTGCCAGCAGCGCCGGGACTAGCGGGAGGGCCGGGTACAATGAGCAGTTCTTC. Its translation is CASSAGTSGRAGYNEQFF.

This sequence joins TRBV5-1 and TRBJ1-1, with a weak D call TRBD1 (6 bases). Trimming shortened V by 3 bases and J by 1 base, and 13 bases separated the two germline ends. Looked up from germline, CDR1 is SGHRS and CDR2 is YFSETQ. The CDR3 sequence is 15 residues long. The CDR3 region has the DNA TGCGCCAGCAGCTCCTCAGGGGTGGGGAACACTGAAGCTTTCTTT. This translates into CASSSSGVGNTEAFF.

The rearrangement uses TRBV7-9 and TRBJ2-7, with TRBD1 identical over 7 bases. The V gene's germline CDR1 is SEHNR and CDR2 FQNEAQ (reference sequence). V was pared by 6 bases and J by 7 bases, with 6 bases of the junction left unmatched. This CDR3 is built from 12 residues. The CDR3 bases are TGTGCCAGCAGTAGAGGGGGCGGAGAGCAGTACTTC. Its translation is CASSRGGGEQYF.

The V call is TRBV19, the J call TRBJ2-7, with 9 bases that match TRBD2. Germline V gene sequence: CDR1 LNHDA, CDR2 SQIVND (reference sequence). The junction had 12 bases not matched to a gene; V was cut back by 7 bases and J by 2 bases. The CDR3 runs to 16 residues. CDR3 sequence reads: CASTRSGGHLAYEQYF. CDR3 DNA: TGTGCCAGTACTCGTAGCGGGGGCCACCTTGCCTACGAGCAGTACTTC.

In this sample, this clone turned up once. The rearrangement uses TRBV28 and TRBJ2-5, with 13 bases matching TRBD2. CDR1 MDHEN and CDR2 SYDVKM come from the germline V gene. This CDR3 is 19 amino acids long. The trim removed 5 bases at V and 2 bases at J, leaving 14 bases unmatched. CDR3 sequence reads: CASSGRGTSGRVRQETQYF. DNA for the CDR3: TGTGCCAGCAGTGGGCGAGGAACTAGCGGGAGGGTGAGGCAAGAGACCCAGTACTTC.

The genes are TRBV24-1 and TRBJ1-5; D gene ambiguous. The germline V and J ends were trimmed by 5 bases and 4 bases, with 11 bases remaining between them. CDR1 KGHDR and CDR2 SFDVKD come from the germline V gene. The CDR3 is made up of 14 amino acids. CDR3 nucleotide sequence: TGTGCCACCAGTGGGGCCGGCTCGAATCAGCCCCAGCATTTT. Translating gives CATSGAGSNQPQHF.

The chain employs TRBV5-1 and TRBJ2-2, with D maybe TRBD1 (7 bases). CDR3 length: 15 amino acids. With 4 bases removed from V and 5 bases from J, the gap between germline ends came to 15 bases. The germline CDR1 and CDR2 sequences are SGHRS and YFSETQ. The CDR3 here is CASSGGQAGTGELFF. The CDR3 nucleotides are TGCGCCAGCAGCGGAGGACAGGCGGGAACCGGGGAGCTGTTTTTT.

This clone was seen only once. The rearrangement uses TRBV19 and TRBJ1-5, with a weak D call TRBD1 (6 bases). Germline V CDR1 and CDR2: LNHDA, SQIVND (reference sequence). The length of the CDR3 is 15 residues. Trimming pared 4 bases from V and 0 bases from J, leaving 10 bases between. DNA for the CDR3: TGTGCCAGTAGTACCTGGACAGTTAGCAATCAGCCCCAGCATTTT. Encoded protein: CASSTWTVSNQPQHF.

The CDR3 DNA is TGTGCCAGCAGGTCGTACCAAGAGACCCAGTACTTC. Its protein is CASRSYQETQYF. The J gene is TRBJ2-5, the V gene TRBV21-1; the D call of TRBD2 is as the table states it, not checked on the DNA. TRBV21-1 is noted as a pseudogene. The CDR3 has 12 residues.

The rearrangement links TRBV28 to TRBJ2-1, with TRBD1 matching 12 bases. This CDR3 is built from 16 residues. Germline CDR1 MDHEN, CDR2 SYDVKM. V shed 5 bases and J 7 bases; nucleotides not matched to a gene: 9. Here the CDR3 DNA reads TGTGCCAGCAGTAAGACCGGGACAGGGGGCAAAAATGAGCAGTTCTTC. Its protein is CASSKTGTGGKNEQFF. Full variable domain (missing parts from reference TRBV28 and TRBJ2-1): DVKVTQSSRYLVKRTGEKVFLECVQDMDHENMFWYRQDPGLGLRLIYFSYDVKMKEKGDIPEGYSVSREKKERFSLILESASTNQTSMYLCASSKTGTGGKNEQFFGPGTRLTVL.

J is TRBJ1-1 and V is TRBV28, with 11 bases matching TRBD1. Germline CDR1 is MDHEN and CDR2 is SYDVKM. This CDR3 comprises 14 residues. Trimming took 8 bases from V and 3 from J; bases not matched to a gene: 5. The CDR3: CASSPGQGDTEAFF. CDR3 bases: TGTGCCAGCTCCCCGGGACAGGGGGACACTGAAGCTTTCTTT.

The rearrangement links TRBV9 to TRBJ1-2; the D is unclear. This CDR3 spans 14 amino acids. The V gene lost 0 bases and the J gene lost 6 bases, with 12 bases spanning the gap. CDR1 SGDLS and CDR2 YYNGEE come from the germline V gene. The CDR3 reads CASSVVAEMDGYTF. CDR3 nucleotides: TGTGCCAGCAGCGTAGTTGCGGAAATGGATGGCTACACCTTC.

The chain joins TRBV7-2 to TRBJ1-1, with 7 bases lining up with TRBD1. V was pared by 5 bases and J by 1 base, with 4 bases of the junction left unmatched. The germline V gene has CDR1 SGHTA and CDR2 FQGNSA. CDR3 length: 14 residues. CDR3 nucleotide sequence: TGTGCCAGCAGCCCGGGACAGTGGAACACTGAAGCTTTCTTT. Residues: CASSPGQWNTEAFF.

Only one count was recorded for this clone. The chain carries TRBV19 and TRBJ1-2; weak D call: TRBD1 (6 bases). This CDR3 is built from 13 residues. The V end was cut by 4 bases, the J end by 8 bases, with 14 bases between. From germline, CDR1 is LNHDA and CDR2 SQIVND (reference sequence). The DNA of the CDR3 is TGTGCCAGTAGTACCGGGACACTGGGAGGCTACACCTTC. It specifies CASSTGTLGGYTF.

The V and J genes are TRBV3-1 (or the pseudogene TRBV3-2) and TRBJ1-6; D unresolved. The CDR3 length is 15 residues. Germline CDR1 LGHDT, CDR2 YNNKEL (reference sequence). V lost 1 base, J lost 7 bases, and 11 bases lay in between. This chain's CDR3 is CASSQAQSGNSPLHF. CDR3 in DNA: TGTGCCAGCAGCCAAGCTCAATCTGGCAATTCACCCCTCCACTTT.

This chain links TRBV19 with TRBJ2-3; 7 bases line up with TRBD1. V lost 0 bases, J lost 0 bases, and 9 bases stayed unmatched. This CDR3 spans 18 amino acids. CDR1 is LNHDA and CDR2 is SQIVND in the germline V gene (reference sequence). The CDR3 protein is CASSIDRTGTASTDTQYF. The DNA for the CDR3 is TGTGCCAGTAGTATAGACAGGACCGGGACAGCTAGCACAGATACGCAGTATTTT.

The CDR3 nucleotides read TGTGCCAGCAGGCCCGGACTAGCGGGGATCTCTGGGGCCAACGTCCTGACTTTC. Translation: CASRPGLAGISGANVLTF. The chain uses TRBV28 and TRBJ2-6; 12 bases map to TRBD2. V shed 6 bases and J 0 bases; nucleotides not matched to a gene: 6. Germline-derived CDR1 and CDR2 are MDHEN and SYDVKM. This CDR3 spans 18 amino acids.

The chain couples TRBV7-2 to TRBJ1-5; 10 bases agree with TRBD1. The V segment lost 1 base and the J segment 7 bases; nucleotides outside the gene matches: 4. CDR1 and CDR2 (germline): SGHTA, FQGNSA. The CDR3 extends over 15 amino acids. CDR3: CASSLDGTGAQPQHF. The DNA of the CDR3 is TGTGCCAGCAGCTTAGACGGGACAGGGGCCCAGCCCCAGCATTTT.

The chain carries TRBV4-1 and TRBJ2-7; the match to TRBD2 covers 14 bases. The V gene end was trimmed by 2 bases and the J gene end by 6 bases; junction bases not matched to a gene: 6. This CDR3 is 16 amino acids long. Germline V gene sequence: CDR1 MGHRA, CDR2 YSYEKL. This chain's CDR3 is CASSQLTSGGDGEQYF. DNA for the CDR3: TGCGCCAGCAGCCAATTGACTAGCGGGGGGGATGGCGAGCAGTACTTC.

The rearrangement joins TRBV7-2 to TRBJ1-2; D is undetermined. This CDR3 is built from 12 residues. V lost 4 bases, J lost 5 bases, and 8 bases lay in between. Germline-derived CDR1 and CDR2 are SGHTA and FQGNSA. The CDR3 DNA is TGTGCCAGCAGCTCAAGACTGTATGGCTACACCTTC. Its protein is CASSSRLYGYTF.

The chain carries TRBV3-1 (or the pseudogene TRBV3-2) and TRBJ2-3; TRBD2 matches 9 bases. Germline CDR1 reads LGHDT; CDR2 reads YNNKEL (reference sequence). J was trimmed by 1 base and V by 8 bases; bases with no gene match: 4. The CDR3 sequence is 14 residues long. This CDR3 reads CASSQRGGTDTQYF. The CDR3, as DNA: TGTGCCAGCTCACAGCGGGGGGGCACAGATACGCAGTATTTT.

This clone was counted once. CDR3 in amino acids: CASRTTGLAGRGELFF. CDR3 DNA: TGTGCCAGCAGGACAACGGGACTAGCGGGCCGCGGGGAGCTGTTTTTT. V gene TRBV28 combines with J gene TRBJ2-2; 12 nucleotides match TRBD2. The junction had 9 bases not matched to a gene; V was cut back by 6 bases and J by 7 bases. This CDR3 has 16 amino acids. Germline values: CDR1 MDHEN, CDR2 SYDVKM. The full variable domain, its missing parts supplied by reference TRBV28 and TRBJ2-2, is DVKVTQSSRYLVKRTGEKVFLECVQDMDHENMFWYRQDPGLGLRLIYFSYDVKMKEKGDIPEGYSVSREKKERFSLILESASTNQTSMYLCASRTTGLAGRGELFFGEGSRLTVL.

The chain joins TRBV7-2 to TRBJ1-2; TRBD1 aligns across 7 bases. CDR1 is SGHTA and CDR2 is FQGNSA in the germline V gene. CDR3 length: 13 residues. V lost 5 bases and J lost 4; bases outside the gene matches: 4. The CDR3 loop is CASSQGQLYGYTF. CDR3 nucleotides: TGTGCCAGCAGCCAGGGACAGCTCTATGGCTACACCTTC.